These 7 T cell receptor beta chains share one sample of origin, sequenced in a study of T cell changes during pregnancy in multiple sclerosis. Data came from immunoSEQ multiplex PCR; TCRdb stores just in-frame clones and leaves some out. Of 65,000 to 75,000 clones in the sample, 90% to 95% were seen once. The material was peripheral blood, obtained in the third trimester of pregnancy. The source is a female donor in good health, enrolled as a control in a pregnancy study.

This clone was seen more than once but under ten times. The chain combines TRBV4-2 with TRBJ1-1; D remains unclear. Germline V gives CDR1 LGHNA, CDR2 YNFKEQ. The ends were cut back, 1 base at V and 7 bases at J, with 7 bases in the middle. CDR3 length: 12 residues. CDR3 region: CASSQGGDEAFF. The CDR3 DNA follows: TGTGCCAGCAGCCAAGGCGGTGATGAAGCTTTCTTT.

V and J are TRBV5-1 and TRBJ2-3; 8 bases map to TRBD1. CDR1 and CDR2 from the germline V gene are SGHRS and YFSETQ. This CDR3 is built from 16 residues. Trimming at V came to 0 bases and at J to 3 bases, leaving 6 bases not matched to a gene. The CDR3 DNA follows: TGCGCCAGCAGCTTGGTTCCAGGGGGCTTGACAGATACGCAGTATTTT. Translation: CASSLVPGGLTDTQYF.

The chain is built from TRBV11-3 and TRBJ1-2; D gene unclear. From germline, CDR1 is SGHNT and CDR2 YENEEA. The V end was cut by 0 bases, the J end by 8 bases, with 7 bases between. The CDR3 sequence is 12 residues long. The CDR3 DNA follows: TGTGCCAGCAGCTTAGACCGGGAAGGCTACACCTTC. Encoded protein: CASSLDREGYTF. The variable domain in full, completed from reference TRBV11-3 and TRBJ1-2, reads EAGVVQSPRYKIIEKKQPVAFWCNPISGHNTLYWYLQNLGQGPELLIRYENEEAVDDSQLPKDRFSAERLKGVDSTLKIQPAELGDSAVYLCASSLDREGYTFGSGTRLTVV.

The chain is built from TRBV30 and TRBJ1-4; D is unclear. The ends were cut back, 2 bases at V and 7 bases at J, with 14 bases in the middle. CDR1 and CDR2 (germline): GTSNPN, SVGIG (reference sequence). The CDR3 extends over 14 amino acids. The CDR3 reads CAWSIVRAGEKLFF. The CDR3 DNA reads TGTGCCTGGAGTATCGTAAGGGCGGGTGAAAAACTGTTTTTT.

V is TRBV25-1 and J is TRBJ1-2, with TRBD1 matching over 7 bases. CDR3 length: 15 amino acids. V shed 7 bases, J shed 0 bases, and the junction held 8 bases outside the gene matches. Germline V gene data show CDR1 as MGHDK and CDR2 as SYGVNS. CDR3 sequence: CASTNADRPNYGYTF. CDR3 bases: TGTGCCAGCACCAACGCGGACAGGCCTAACTATGGCTACACCTTC.

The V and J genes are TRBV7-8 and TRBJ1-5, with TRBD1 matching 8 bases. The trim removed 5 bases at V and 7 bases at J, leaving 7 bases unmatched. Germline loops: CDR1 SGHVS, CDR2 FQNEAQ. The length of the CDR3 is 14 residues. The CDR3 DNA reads TGTGCCAGCAGCCGGACAGGGATTAACCAGCCCCAGCATTTT. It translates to CASSRTGINQPQHF.

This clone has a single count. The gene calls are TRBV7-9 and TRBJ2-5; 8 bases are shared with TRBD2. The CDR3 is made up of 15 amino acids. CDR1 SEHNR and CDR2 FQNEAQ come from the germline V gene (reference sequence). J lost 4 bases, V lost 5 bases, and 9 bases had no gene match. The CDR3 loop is CASSKRARGGETQYF. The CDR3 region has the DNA TGTGCCAGCAGCAAGAGGGCACGGGGGGGAGAGACCCAGTACTTC.